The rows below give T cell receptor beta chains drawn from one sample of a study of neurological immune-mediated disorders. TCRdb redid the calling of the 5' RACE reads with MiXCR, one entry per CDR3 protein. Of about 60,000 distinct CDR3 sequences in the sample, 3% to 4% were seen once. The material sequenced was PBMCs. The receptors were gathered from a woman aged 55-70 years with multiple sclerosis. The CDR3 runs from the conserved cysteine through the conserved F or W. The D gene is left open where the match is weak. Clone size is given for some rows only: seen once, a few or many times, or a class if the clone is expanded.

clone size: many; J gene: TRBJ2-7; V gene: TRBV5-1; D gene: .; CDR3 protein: CASYPGGRRSEQYF; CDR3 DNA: TGCGCCAGCTATCCCGGGGGACGGCGCAGCGAGCAGTACTTC
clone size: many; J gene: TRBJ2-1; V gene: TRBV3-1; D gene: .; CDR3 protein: CASSWSSYNEQFF; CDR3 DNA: TGTGCCAGCAGCTGGAGCTCCTACAATGAGCAGTTCTTC
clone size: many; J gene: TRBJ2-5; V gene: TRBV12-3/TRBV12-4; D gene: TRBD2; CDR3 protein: CASSNPPREGATQYF; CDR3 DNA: TGTGCCAGCAGTAATCCACCGAGGGAGGGCGCGACCCAGTACTTC
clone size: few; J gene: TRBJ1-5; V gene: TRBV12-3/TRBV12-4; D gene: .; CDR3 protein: CASSLTVVGQPQHF; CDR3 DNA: TGTGCCAGCAGTTTAACAGTGGTGGGTCAGCCCCAGCATTTT
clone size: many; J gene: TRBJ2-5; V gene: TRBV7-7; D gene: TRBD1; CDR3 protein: CASSLSGQGETQYF; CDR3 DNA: TGTGCCAGCAGCTTATCTGGACAGGGGGAGACCCAGTACTTC
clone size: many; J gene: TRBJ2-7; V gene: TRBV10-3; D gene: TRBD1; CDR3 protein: CAIKSGQGEHEQYF; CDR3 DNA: TGTGCCATCAAGAGCGGACAGGGAGAACACGAGCAGTACTTC
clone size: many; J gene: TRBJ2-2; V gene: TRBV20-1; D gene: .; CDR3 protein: CSARIFQGPGATGELFF; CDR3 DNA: TGCAGTGCAAGAATCTTTCAAGGGCCAGGGGCCACCGGGGAGCTGTTTTTT
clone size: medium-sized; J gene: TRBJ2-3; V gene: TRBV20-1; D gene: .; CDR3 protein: CSARRTVGISDTQYF; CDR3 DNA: TGCAGTGCTAGACGGACCGTCGGGATCTCAGATACGCAGTATTTT
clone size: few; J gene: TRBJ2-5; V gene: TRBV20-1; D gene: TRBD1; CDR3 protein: CSAGRQGAGETQYF; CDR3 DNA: TGCAGTGCTGGCCGACAGGGGGCCGGAGAGACCCAGTACTTC
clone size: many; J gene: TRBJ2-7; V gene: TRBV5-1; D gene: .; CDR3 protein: CASSLEPSRSDEQYF; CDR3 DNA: TGCGCCAGCAGCTTGGAGCCCAGTAGGTCGGACGAGCAGTACTTC
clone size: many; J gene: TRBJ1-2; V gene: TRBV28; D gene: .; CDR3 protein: CASKNDSYYGYTF; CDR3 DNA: TGTGCCAGCAAAAATGACTCGTACTATGGCTACACCTTC
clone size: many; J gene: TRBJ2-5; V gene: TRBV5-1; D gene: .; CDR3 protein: CASSLLSQETQYF; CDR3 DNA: TGCGCCAGCAGCTTGCTCAGCCAAGAGACCCAGTACTTC
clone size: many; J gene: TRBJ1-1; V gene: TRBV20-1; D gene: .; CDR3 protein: CSAPDTHTEAFF; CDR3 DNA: TGCAGTGCTCCGGACACTCACACTGAAGCTTTCTTT
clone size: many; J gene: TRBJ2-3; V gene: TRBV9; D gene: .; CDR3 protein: CASSVGGRGTDTQYF; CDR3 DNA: TGTGCCAGCAGCGTAGGTGGGAGAGGCACAGATACGCAGTATTTT
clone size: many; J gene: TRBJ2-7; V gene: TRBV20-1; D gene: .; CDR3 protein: CSARDAGTYPYEQYF; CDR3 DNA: TGCAGTGCTAGAGACGCCGGGACATACCCCTACGAGCAGTACTTC
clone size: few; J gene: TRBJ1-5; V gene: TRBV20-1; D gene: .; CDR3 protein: CSDVGKTNQPQHF; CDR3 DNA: TGCAGTGATGTGGGAAAGACGAACCAGCCCCAGCATTTT
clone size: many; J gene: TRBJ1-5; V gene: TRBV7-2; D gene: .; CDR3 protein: CASSLFRGGDQPQHF; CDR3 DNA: TGTGCCAGCAGCTTATTTCGGGGCGGGGATCAGCCCCAGCATTTT
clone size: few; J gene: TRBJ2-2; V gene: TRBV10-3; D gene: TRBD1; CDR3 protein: CAIKGTGTPGELFF; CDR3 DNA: TGTGCCATCAAGGGGACAGGGACCCCGGGGGAGCTGTTTTTT
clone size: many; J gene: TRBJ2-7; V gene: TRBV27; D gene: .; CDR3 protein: CASSLGGGFGYEQYF; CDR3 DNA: TGTGCCAGCAGTTTGGGGGGGGGCTTTGGATACGAGCAGTACTTC
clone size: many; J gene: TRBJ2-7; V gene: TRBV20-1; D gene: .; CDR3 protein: CSARKTHREQYF; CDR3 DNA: TGCAGTGCTAGAAAGACCCACCGGGAGCAGTACTTC
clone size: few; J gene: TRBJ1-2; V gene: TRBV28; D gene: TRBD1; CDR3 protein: CASSSQGVWLYGYTF; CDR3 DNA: TGTGCCAGCAGTTCCCAGGGGGTATGGCTCTATGGCTACACCTTC
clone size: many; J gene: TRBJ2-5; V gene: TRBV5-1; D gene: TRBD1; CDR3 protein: CASSLGGTGRETQYF; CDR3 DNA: TGCGCCAGCAGCCTAGGCGGGACAGGGCGCGAGACCCAGTACTTC
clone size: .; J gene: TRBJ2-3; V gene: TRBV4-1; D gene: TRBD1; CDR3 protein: CASSQDRQGTDTKYF; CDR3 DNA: TGCGCCAGCAGCCAAGATCGACAGGGGACAGATACGAAGTATTTT
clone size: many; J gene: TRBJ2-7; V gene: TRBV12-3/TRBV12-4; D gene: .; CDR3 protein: CASSRGDSYEQYF; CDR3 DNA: TGTGCCAGCAGTAGGGGGGACTCCTACGAGCAGTACTTC
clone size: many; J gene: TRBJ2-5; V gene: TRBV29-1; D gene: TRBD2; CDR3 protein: CSSWGGLAGGETQYF; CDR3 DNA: TGCAGCTCATGGGGTGGACTAGCGGGGGGAGAGACCCAGTACTTC
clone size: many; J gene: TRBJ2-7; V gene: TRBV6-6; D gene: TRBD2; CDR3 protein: CASSPRGGSYSYEQYF; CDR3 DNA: TGTGCCAGCAGTCCCCGGGGGGGCTCATACTCCTACGAGCAGTACTTC
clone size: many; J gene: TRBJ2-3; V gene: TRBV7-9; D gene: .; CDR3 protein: CASSLAGGDTQYF; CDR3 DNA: TGTGCCAGCAGCTTAGCAGGGGGGGATACGCAGTATTTT
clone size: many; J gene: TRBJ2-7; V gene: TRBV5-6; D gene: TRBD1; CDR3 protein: CASSLGTGLYEQYF; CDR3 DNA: TGTGCCAGCAGCTTGGGGACAGGGCTCTACGAGCAGTACTTC
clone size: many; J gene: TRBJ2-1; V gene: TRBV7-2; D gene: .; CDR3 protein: CASSRTTSYNEQFF; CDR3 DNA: TGTGCCAGCAGCCGGACTACATCCTACAATGAGCAGTTCTTC
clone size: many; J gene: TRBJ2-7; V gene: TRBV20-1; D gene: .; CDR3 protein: CSAREIYEQYF; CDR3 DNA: TGCAGTGCTAGGGAAATCTACGAGCAGTACTTC
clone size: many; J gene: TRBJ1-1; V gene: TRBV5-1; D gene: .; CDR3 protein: CASSSAQGRPEAFF; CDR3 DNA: TGCGCCAGCAGTTCAGCGCAGGGGAGGCCTGAAGCTTTCTTT
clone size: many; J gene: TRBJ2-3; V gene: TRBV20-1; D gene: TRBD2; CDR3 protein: CSARDRRTSPADTQYF; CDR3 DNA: TGCAGTGCTAGAGATCGGCGGACTAGCCCGGCAGATACGCAGTATTTT
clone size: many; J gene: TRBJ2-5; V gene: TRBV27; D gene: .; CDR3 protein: CASSPHLDSPETQYF; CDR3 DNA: TGTGCCAGCAGTCCACACCTCGACAGCCCAGAGACCCAGTACTTC
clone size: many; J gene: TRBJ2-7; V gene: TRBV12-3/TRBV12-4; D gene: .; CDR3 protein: CASSLIGSEQYF; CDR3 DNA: TGTGCCAGCAGTTTAATCGGATCCGAGCAGTACTTC
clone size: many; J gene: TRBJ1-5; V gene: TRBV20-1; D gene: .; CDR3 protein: CSASQGYSNQPQHF; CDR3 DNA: TGCAGTGCTAGTCAGGGCTATAGCAATCAGCCCCAGCATTTT
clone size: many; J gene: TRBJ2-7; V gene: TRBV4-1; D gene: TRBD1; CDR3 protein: CASSQELSGGRLNEQYF; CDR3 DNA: TGCGCCAGCAGCCAAGAACTATCAGGGGGCCGTTTGAACGAGCAGTACTTC
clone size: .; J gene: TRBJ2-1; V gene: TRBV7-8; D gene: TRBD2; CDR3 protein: CASSFGAGGPRYNEQFF; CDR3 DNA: TGTGCCAGCAGCTTCGGAGCGGGAGGGCCCAGGTACAATGAGCAGTTCTTC
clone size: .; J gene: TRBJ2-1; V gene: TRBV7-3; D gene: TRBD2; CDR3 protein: CASSLTWGGNSGTYNEQFF; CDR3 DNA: TGTGCCAGCAGCTTAACGTGGGGAGGGAACTCGGGAACCTACAATGAGCAGTTCTTC
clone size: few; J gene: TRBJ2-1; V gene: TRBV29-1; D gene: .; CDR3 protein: CSVEGSLTYNEQFF; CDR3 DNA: TGCAGCGTTGAGGGGAGTCTAACCTACAATGAGCAGTTCTTC
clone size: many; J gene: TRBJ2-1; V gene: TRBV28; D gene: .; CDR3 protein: CASRRTEYNEQFF; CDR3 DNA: TGTGCCAGCAGAAGGACTGAGTACAATGAGCAGTTCTTC
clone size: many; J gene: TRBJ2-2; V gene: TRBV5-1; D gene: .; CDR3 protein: CASVDGSNTGELFF; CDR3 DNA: TGCGCCAGCGTGGACGGCTCGAACACCGGGGAGCTGTTTTTT
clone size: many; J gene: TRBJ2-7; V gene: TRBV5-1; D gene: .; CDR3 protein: CASSRDSYEQYF; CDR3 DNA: TGCGCCAGCAGCCGAGACAGTTACGAGCAGTACTTC
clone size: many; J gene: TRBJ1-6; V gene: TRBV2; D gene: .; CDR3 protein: CASSVGGNLHF; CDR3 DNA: TGTGCCAGCAGTGTTGGCGGTAACCTCCACTTT
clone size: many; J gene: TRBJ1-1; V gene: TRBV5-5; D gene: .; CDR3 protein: CASSLVSFTDHEAFF; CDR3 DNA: TGTGCCAGCAGCTTGGTTTCGTTCACGGACCATGAAGCTTTCTTT
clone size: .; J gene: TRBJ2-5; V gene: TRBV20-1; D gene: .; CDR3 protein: CRASGLQGTQYF; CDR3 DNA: TGCAGGGCTTCGGGACTGCAAGGGACCCAGTACTTC